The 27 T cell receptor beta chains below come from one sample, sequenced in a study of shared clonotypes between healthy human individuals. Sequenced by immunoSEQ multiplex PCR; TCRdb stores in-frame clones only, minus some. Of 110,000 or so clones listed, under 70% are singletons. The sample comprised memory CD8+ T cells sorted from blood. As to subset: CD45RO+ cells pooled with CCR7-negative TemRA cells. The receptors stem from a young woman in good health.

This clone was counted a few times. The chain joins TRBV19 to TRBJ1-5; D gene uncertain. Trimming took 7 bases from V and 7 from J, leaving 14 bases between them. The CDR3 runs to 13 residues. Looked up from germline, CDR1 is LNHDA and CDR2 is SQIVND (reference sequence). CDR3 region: CASNEQLEQPQHF. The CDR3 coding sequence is TGTGCCAGTAACGAGCAGCTCGAGCAGCCCCAGCATTTT.

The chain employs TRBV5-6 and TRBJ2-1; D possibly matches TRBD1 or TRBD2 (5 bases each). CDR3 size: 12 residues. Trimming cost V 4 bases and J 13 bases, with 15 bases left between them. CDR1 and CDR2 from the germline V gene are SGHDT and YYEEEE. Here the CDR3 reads CASSEAGAEQFF. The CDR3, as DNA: TGTGCCAGCAGCGAGGCCGGGGCCGAACAGTTCTTC. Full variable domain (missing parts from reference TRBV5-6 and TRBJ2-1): DAGVTQSPTHLIKTRGQQVTLRCSPKSGHDTVSWYQQALGQGPQFIFQYYEEEERQRGNFPDRFSGHQFPNYSSELNVNALLLGDSALYLCASSEAGAEQFFGPGTRLTVL.

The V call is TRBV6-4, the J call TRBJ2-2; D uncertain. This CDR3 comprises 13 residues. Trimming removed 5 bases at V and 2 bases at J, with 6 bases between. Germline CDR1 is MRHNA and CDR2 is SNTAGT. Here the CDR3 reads CASSLYNTGELFF. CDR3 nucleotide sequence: TGTGCCAGCAGTCTATACAACACCGGGGAGCTGTTTTTT.

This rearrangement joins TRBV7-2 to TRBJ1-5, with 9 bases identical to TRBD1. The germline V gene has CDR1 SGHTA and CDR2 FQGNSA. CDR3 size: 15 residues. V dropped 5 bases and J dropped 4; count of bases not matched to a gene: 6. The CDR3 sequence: CASSPGTGINQPQHF. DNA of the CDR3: TGTGCCAGCAGCCCTGGGACAGGGATTAATCAGCCCCAGCATTTT.

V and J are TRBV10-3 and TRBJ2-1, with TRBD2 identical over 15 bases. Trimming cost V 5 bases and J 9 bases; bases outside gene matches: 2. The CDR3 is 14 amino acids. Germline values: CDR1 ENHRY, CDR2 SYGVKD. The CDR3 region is CAISWTSGRGEQFF. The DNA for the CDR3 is TGTGCCATCAGTTGGACTAGCGGGAGGGGTGAGCAGTTCTTC.

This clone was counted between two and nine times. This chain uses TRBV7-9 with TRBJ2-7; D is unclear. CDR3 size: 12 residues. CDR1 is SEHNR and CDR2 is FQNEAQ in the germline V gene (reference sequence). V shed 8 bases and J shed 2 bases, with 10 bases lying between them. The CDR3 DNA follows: TGTGCCAGCTCTCGGGTCGCCTACGAGCAGTACTTC. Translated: CASSRVAYEQYF.

The CDR3 DNA reads as TGTGCCAGCAGCTTAGGGGCTGCATACACCTTC. Translation gives CASSLGAAYTF. This chain links TRBV7-2 with TRBJ1-2; D gene ambiguous. The germline CDR1 and CDR2 sequences are SGHTA and FQGNSA. Trimming removed 1 base at V and 11 bases at J, with 8 bases between. This CDR3 spans 11 amino acids.

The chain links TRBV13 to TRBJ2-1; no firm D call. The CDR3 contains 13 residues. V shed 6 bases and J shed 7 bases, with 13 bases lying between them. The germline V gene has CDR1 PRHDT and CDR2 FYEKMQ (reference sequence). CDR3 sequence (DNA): TGTGCCAGCAGGCGAACACCAGAGAATGAGCAGTTCTTC. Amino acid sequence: CASRRTPENEQFF. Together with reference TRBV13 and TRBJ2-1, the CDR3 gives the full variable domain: AAGVIQSPRHLIKEKRETATLKCYPIPRHDTVYWYQQGPGQDPQFLISFYEKMQSDKGSIPDRFSAQQFSDYHSELNMSSLELGDSALYFCASRRTPENEQFFGPGTRLTVL.

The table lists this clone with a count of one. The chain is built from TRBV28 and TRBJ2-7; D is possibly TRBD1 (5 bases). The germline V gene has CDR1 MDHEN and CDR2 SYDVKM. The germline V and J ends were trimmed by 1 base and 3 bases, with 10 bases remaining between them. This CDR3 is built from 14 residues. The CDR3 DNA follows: TGTGCCAGCAGTTTATCTCGACAGCTCTACGAGCAGTACTTC. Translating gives CASSLSRQLYEQYF. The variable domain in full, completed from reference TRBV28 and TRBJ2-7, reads DVKVTQSSRYLVKRTGEKVFLECVQDMDHENMFWYRQDPGLGLRLIYFSYDVKMKEKGDIPEGYSVSREKKERFSLILESASTNQTSMYLCASSLSRQLYEQYFGPGTRLTVT.

The CDR3 coding sequence is TGCGCCAGCAGAGGGACTAGCGGGAGGTACGAGCAGTACTTC. Protein sequence: CASRGTSGRYEQYF. The chain recombines TRBV5-1 with TRBJ2-7; 15 bases match TRBD2. The CDR3 sequence is 14 residues long. After removal of 5 bases from V and 4 bases from J, the junction contained 1 base not matched to a gene. The V gene's germline CDR1 is SGHRS and CDR2 YFSETQ.

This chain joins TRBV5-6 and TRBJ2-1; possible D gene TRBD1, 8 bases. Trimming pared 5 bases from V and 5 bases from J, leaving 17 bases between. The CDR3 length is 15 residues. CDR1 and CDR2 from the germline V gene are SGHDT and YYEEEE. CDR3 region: CASRWGGQANNEQFF. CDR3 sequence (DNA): TGTGCCAGCAGATGGGGGGGACAGGCCAACAATGAGCAGTTCTTC.

The DNA of the CDR3 is TGTGCCAGCAGTTTGGGCGCGGGAGACGTTAAGACCCAGTACTTC. This codes for CASSLGAGDVKTQYF. The V gene is TRBV28, the J gene TRBJ2-5; 7 positions agree with TRBD2. V lost 3 bases to trimming and J lost 6 bases; unmatched junction nucleotides: 10. The CDR3 has 15 amino acids. Germline V lookup: CDR1 MDHEN, CDR2 SYDVKM.

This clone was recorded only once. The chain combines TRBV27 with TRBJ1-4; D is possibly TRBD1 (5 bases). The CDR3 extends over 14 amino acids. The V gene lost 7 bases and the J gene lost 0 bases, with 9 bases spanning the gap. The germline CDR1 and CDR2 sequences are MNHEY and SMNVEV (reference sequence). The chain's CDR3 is CASKGSATNEKLFF. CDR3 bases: TGTGCCAGCAAGGGGAGCGCAACTAATGAAAAACTGTTTTTT.

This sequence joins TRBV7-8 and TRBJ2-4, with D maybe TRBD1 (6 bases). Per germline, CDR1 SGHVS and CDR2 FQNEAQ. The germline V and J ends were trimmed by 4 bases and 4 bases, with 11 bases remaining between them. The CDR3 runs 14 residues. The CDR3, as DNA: TGTGCCAGCAGCTCGACAGGACCTAAAAACATTCAGTACTTC. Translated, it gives CASSSTGPKNIQYF.

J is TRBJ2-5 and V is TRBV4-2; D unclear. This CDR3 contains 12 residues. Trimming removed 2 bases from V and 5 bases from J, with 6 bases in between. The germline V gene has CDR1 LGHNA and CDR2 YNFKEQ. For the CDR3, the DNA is TGTGCCAGCAGCCAATCCACGGAGACCCAGTACTTC. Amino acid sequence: CASSQSTETQYF.

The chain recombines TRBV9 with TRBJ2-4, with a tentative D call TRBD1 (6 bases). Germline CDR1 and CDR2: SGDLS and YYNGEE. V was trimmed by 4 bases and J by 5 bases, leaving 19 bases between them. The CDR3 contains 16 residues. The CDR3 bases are TGTGCCAGCAGCCCAGTCAAGGGAGAGGGGGAAAACATTCAGTACTTC. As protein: CASSPVKGEGENIQYF.

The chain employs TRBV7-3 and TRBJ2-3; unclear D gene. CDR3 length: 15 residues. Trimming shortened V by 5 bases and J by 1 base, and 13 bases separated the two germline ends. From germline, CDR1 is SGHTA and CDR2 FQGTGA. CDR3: CASSQGYLRTDTQYF. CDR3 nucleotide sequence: TGTGCCAGCAGCCAAGGATATCTCCGCACAGATACGCAGTATTTT. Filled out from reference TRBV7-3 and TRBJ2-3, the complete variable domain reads GAGVSQTPSNKVTEKGKYVELRCDPISGHTALYWYRQSLGQGPEFLIYFQGTGAADDSGLPNDRFFAVRPEGSVSTLKIQRTERGDSAVYLCASSQGYLRTDTQYFGPGTRLTVL.

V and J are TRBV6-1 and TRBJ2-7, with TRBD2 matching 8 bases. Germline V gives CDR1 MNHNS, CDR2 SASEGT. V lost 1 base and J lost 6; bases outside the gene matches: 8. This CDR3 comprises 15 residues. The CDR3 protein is CASSEEAGGQGEQYF. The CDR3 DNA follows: TGTGCCAGCAGTGAAGAGGCGGGGGGCCAGGGCGAGCAGTACTTC.

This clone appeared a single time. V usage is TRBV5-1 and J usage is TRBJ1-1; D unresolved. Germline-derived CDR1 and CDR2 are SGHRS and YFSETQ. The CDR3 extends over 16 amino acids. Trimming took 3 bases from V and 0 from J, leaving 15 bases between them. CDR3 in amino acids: CASSSRAIDLNTEAFF. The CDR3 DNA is TGCGCCAGCAGCTCCCGGGCGATAGATCTGAACACTGAAGCTTTCTTT. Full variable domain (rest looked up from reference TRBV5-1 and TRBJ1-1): KAGVTQTPRYLIKTRGQQVTLSCSPISGHRSVSWYQQTPGQGLQFLFEYFSETQRNKGNFPGRFSGRQFSNSRSEMNVSTLELGDSALYLCASSSRAIDLNTEAFFGQGTRLTVV.

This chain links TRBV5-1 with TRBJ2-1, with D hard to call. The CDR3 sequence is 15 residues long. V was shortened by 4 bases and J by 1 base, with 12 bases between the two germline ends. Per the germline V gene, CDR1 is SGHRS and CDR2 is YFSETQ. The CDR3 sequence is CASSPSSYSYNEQFF. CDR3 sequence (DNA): TGCGCCAGCAGCCCATCCTCTTATTCCTACAATGAGCAGTTCTTC.

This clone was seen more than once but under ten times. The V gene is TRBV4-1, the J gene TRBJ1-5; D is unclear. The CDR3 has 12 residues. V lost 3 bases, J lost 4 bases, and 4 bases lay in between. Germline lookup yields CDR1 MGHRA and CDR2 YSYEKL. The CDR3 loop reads CASSHPNQPQHF. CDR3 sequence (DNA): TGCGCCAGCAGCCATCCAAATCAGCCCCAGCATTTT.

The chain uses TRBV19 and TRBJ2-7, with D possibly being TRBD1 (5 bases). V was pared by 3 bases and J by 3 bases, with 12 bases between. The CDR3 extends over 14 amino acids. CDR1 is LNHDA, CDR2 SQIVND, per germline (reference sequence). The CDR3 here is CASSIGPGNYEQYF. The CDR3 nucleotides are TGTGCCAGTAGTATTGGGCCAGGGAACTACGAGCAGTACTTC.

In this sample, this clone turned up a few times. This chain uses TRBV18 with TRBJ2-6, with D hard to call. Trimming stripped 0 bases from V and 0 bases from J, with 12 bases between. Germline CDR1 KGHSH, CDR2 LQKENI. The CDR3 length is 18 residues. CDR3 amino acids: CASSPPYVTLSGANVLTF. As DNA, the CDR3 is TGTGCCAGCTCACCACCCTACGTGACGCTCTCTGGGGCCAACGTCCTGACTTTC.

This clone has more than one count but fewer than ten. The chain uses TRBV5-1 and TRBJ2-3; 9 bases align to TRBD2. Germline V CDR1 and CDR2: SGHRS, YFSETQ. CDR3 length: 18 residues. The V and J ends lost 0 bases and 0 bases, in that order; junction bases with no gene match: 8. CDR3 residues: CASSLEPAGGLSTDTQYF. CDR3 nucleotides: TGCGCCAGCAGCTTGGAACCGGCGGGAGGGTTAAGCACAGATACGCAGTATTTT. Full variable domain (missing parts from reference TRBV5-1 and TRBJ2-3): KAGVTQTPRYLIKTRGQQVTLSCSPISGHRSVSWYQQTPGQGLQFLFEYFSETQRNKGNFPGRFSGRQFSNSRSEMNVSTLELGDSALYLCASSLEPAGGLSTDTQYFGPGTRLTVL.

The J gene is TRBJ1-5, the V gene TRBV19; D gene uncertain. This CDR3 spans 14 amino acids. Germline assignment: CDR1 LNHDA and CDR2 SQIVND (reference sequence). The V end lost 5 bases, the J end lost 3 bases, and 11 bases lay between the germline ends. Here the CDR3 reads CASSSLEVNQPQHF. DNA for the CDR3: TGTGCCAGTAGTTCCCTGGAAGTCAATCAGCCCCAGCATTTT.

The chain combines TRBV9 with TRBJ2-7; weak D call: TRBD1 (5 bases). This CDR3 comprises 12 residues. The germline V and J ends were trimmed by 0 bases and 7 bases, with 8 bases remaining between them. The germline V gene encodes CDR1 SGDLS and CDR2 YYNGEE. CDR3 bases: TGTGCCAGCAGCGTAGGGAAGGGGGAGCAGTACTTC. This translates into CASSVGKGEQYF.

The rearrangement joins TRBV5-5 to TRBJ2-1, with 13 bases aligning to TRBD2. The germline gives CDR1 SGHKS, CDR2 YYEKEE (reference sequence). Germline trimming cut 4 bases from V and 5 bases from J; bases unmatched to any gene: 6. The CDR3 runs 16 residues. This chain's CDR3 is CASSDPGTSGDNEQFF. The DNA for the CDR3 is TGTGCCAGCAGCGACCCCGGGACTAGCGGGGACAATGAGCAGTTCTTC. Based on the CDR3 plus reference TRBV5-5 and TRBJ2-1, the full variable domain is DAGVTQSPTHLIKTRGQQVTLRCSPISGHKSVSWYQQVLGQGPQFIFQYYEKEERGRGNFPDRFSARQFPNYSSELNVNALLLGDSALYLCASSDPGTSGDNEQFFGPGTRLTVL.